Below are 5 T cell receptor beta chains sequenced from a single sample in a study of cytomegalovirus exposure and HLA in healthy donors (dated by TCRdb to 2016 to 2017). To prepare the library, the immunoSEQ multiplex PCR assay was applied. For the multiplex PCR, a mixture combining 60 forward primers for TCR Vbeta segments and 13 reverse primers for TCR Jbeta segments was used. TCRdb obtained this table from immuneACCESS and retained in-frame rearrangements with V and J assigned. These tables miss some clones; where compared with another copy, unresolved V genes account for less than half of the shortfall, and the remainder is unexplained. The sample table holds about 190,000 clones. 6.5% of the sample rests with the top ten. The sample taken for sequencing was PBMCs. All receptors derive from a man aged 25-45 years in good health and CMV-seronegative.

The chain uses TRBV6-5 and TRBJ2-7; 7 bases align to TRBD2. Looked up from germline, CDR1 is MNHEY and CDR2 is SVGAGI. The CDR3 is 16 amino acids. The V and J ends lost 2 bases and 1 base, in that order; junction bases with no gene match: 8. This CDR3 reads CASSYRASGYSYEQYF. The CDR3 coding sequence is TGTGCCAGCAGTTACAGGGCTAGCGGTTATTCCTACGAGCAGTACTTC.

The J gene is TRBJ2-4, the V gene TRBV2; D is perhaps TRBD1 (5 bases). The CDR3 length is 13 residues. Between the trimmed V and J ends, which lost 6 bases and 6 bases, there was a span of 12 bases. Germline CDR1 reads SNHLY; CDR2 reads FYNNEI. This CDR3 reads CASRLGVGNIQYF. Here the CDR3 DNA reads TGTGCCAGCAGATTAGGGGTGGGAAACATTCAGTACTTC.

The chain couples TRBV29-1 to TRBJ2-5; 8 bases are a match to TRBD2. The germline CDR1 and CDR2 sequences are SQVTM and ANQGSEA. The CDR3 consists of 13 residues. J gave up 4 bases and V 4 bases, and 5 bases lay outside the gene matches. The CDR3 sequence: CSVAARGGETQYF. The CDR3, as DNA: TGCAGCGTTGCGGCTCGGGGGGGAGAGACCCAGTACTTC.

This sequence joins TRBV5-6 and TRBJ2-1; D gene unclear. Trimming stripped 4 bases from V and 0 bases from J, with 8 bases between. Germline assignment: CDR1 SGHDT and CDR2 YYEEEE. The CDR3 runs 14 residues. As DNA, the CDR3 is TGTGCCAGCAGCCTTACCGGCTCCTACAATGAGCAGTTCTTC. Residues: CASSLTGSYNEQFF.

As for this clone: One end of the junction does not line up with germline, which may come from a read error. The chain employs TRBV6-6 and TRBJ2-1; D may be TRBD2 (6 bases). Germline lookup yields CDR1 MNHNY and CDR2 SVGAGI (reference sequence). CDR3 length equals 13 residues. CDR3 sequence: CASLRDSYNEQFF. In nucleotides, the CDR3 is TGTGCCAGCCTCCGGGACTCCTATAATGAGCAGTTCTTC.